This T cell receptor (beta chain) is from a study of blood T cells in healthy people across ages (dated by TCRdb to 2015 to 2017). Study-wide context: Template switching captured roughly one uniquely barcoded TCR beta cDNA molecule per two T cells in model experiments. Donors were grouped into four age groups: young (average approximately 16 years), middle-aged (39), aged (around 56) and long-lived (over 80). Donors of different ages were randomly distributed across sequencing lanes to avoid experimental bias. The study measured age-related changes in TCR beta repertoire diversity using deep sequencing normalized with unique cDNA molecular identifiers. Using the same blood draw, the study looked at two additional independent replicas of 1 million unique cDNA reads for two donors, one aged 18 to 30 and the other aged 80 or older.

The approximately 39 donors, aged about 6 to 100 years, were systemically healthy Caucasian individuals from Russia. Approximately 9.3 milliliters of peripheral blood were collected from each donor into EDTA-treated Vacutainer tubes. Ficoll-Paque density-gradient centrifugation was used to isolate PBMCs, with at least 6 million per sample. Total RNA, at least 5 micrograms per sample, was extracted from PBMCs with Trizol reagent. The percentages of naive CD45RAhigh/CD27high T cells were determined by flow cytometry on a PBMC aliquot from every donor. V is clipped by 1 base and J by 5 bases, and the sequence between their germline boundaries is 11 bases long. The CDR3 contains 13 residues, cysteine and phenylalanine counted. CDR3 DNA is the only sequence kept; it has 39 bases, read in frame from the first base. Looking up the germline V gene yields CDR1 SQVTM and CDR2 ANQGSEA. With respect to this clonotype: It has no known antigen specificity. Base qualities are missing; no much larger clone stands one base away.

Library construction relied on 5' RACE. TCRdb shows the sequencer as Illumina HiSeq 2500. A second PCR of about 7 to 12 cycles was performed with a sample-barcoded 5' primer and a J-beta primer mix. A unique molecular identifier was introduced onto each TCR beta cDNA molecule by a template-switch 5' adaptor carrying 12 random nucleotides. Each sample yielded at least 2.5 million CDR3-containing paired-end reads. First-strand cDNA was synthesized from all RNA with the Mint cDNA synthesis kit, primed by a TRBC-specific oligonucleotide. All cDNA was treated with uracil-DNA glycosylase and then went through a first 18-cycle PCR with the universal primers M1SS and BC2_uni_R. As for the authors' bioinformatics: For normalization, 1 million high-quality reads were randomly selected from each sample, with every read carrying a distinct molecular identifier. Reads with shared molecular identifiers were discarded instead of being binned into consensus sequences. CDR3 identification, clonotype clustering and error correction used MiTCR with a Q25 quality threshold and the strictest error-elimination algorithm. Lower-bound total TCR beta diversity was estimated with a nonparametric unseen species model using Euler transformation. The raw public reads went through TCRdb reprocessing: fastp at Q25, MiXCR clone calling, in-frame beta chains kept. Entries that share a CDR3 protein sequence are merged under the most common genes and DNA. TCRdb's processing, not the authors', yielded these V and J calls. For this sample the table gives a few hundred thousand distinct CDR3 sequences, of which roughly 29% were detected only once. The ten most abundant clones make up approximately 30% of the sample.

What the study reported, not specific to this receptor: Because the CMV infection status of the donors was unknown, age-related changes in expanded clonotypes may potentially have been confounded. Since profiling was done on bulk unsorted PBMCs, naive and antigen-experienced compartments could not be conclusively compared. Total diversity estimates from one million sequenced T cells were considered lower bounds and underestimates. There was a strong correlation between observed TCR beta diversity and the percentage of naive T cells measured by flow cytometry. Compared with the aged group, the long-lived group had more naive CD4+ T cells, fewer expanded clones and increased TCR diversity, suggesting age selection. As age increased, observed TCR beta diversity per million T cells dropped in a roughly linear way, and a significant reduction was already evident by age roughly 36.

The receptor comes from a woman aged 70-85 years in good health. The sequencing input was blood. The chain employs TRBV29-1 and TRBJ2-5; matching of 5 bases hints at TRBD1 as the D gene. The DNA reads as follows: TGCAGCGTTGAAGCGTCAGGGTTTGAGACCCAGTACTTC. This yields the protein CSVEASGFETQYF. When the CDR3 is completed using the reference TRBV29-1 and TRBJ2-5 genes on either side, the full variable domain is SAVISQKPSRDICQRGTSLTIQCQVDSQVTMMFWYRQQPGQSLTLIATANQGSEATYESGFVIDKFPISRPNLTFSTLTVSNMSPEDSSIYLCSVEASGFETQYFGPGTRLLVL.